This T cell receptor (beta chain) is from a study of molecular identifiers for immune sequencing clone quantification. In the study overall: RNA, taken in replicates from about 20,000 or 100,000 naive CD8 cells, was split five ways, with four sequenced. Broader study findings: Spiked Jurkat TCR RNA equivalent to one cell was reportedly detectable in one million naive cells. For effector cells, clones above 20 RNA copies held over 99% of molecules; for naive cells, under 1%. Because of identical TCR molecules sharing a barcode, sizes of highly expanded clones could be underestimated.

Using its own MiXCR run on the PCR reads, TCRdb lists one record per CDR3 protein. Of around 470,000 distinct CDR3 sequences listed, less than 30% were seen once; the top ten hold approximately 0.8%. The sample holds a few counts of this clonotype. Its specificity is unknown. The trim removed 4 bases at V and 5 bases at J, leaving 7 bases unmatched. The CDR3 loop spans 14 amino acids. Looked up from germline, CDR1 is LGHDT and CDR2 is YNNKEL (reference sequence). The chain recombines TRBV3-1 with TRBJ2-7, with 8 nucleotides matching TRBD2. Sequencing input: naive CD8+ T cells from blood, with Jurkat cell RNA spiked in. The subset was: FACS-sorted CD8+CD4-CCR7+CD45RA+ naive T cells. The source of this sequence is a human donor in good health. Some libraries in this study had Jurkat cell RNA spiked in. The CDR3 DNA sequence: TGTGCCAGCAGCCCCAATGCAGCGGGGGACGAGCAGTACTTC. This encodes CASSPNAAGDEQYF.